The rows below give T cell receptor beta chains drawn from one sample of a study of blood T cell repertoires in COVID-19. The protocol was immunoSEQ multiplex PCR, while the TCRdb copy is restricted to in-frame clones and leaves out a portion. The sample records a few hundred thousand clones, 80% to 90% being singletons. The sequenced sample was peripheral blood. The receptor set was obtained from a woman aged 80 or over with acute or convalescent COVID-19. The CDR3 runs from the conserved cysteine through the conserved F or W. A D gene is named only where the DNA matches it firmly. Clone sizes are given selectively: once, few, many, or a class where the clone is expanded.

16	TRBV6-5	TRBD1	TRBJ2-2	few	TGTGCCAGCAGTTCCTTGGACAGGGGAGGTACCGGGGAGCTGTTTTTT	CASSSLDRGGTGELFF
16	TRBV12-1	-	TRBJ1-6	-	TGTGCCAGCAGCTGGCCCACAGGGCCCTATAATTCACCCCTCCACTTT	CASSWPTGPYNSPLHF
15	TRBV11-3	-	TRBJ2-5	-	TGTGCCAGCAGCTTAAGGCAGGGAGGACAAGAGACCCAGTACTTC	CASSLRQGGQETQYF
15	TRBV4-1	-	TRBJ1-5	-	TGCGCCAGCAGCTCTCTACAGGGTAACAGTCAGCCCCAGCATTTT	CASSSLQGNSQPQHF
17	TRBV28	TRBD1	TRBJ2-3	-	TGTGCCAGCACTCGACCGAAACAGGGGGCTGGTTTGGATACGCAGTATTTT	CASTRPKQGAGLDTQYF
15	TRBV4-1	-	TRBJ2-1	-	TGCGCCAGCAGCCAAGAAGGCAGGGCGGTGGATGAGCAGTTCTTC	CASSQEGRAVDEQFF
16	TRBV19	TRBD1	TRBJ2-3	-	TGTGCCAGTAGTGGACAGGTTAACCCTAGCACAGATACGCAGTATTTT	CASSGQVNPSTDTQYF
15	TRBV7-2	TRBD1	TRBJ2-1	-	TGTGCCAGCAGCCCCAGGGGGCCGTCCTACAATGAGCAGTTCTTC	CASSPRGPSYNEQFF
15	TRBV11-2	TRBD2	TRBJ2-5	once	TGTGCCAGCAGCTACATAGCGGGATCCCAAGAGACCCAGTACTTC	CASSYIAGSQETQYF
14	TRBV11-2	-	TRBJ2-1	-	TGTGCCAGCAGCTTCGGGACTCAACAAAATGAGCAGTTCTTC	CASSFGTQQNEQFF
12	TRBV6-5	-	TRBJ1-2	once	TGTGCCAGCAGACAGCCGATCTATGGCTACACCTTC	CASRQPIYGYTF
16	TRBV30	-	TRBJ2-3	-	TGTGCCTGGTCCCGAGGGGGCGGGGGGTACACAGATACGCAGTATTTT	CAWSRGGGGYTDTQYF
13	TRBV30	-	TRBJ2-7	-	TGTGCCTGGAGTGTAGGACATATCAACGAGCAGTACTTC	CAWSVGHINEQYF
17	TRBV30	-	TRBJ2-3	-	TGTGCCTGGAAGAAAGGCGGGGGCCCCTCTAGCACAGATACGCAGTATTTT	CAWKKGGGPSSTDTQYF
15	TRBV7-3	-	TRBJ2-3	-	TGTGCCAGCAGCTTAACCGAGGCTAGCACAGATACGCAGTATTTT	CASSLTEASTDTQYF
18	TRBV3-1/TRBV3-2	TRBD2	TRBJ2-3	-	TGTGCCAGCAGCCAAAGACTAGCGGGAGGGGGCCGCACAGATACGCAGTATTTT	CASSQRLAGGGRTDTQYF
18	TRBV27	TRBD1	TRBJ1-1	-	TGTGCCAGCAGTTTAGGGACCGGGACAGGGGGCGCGGACACTGAAGCTTTCTTT	CASSLGTGTGGADTEAFF
15	TRBV5-1	-	TRBJ1-2	-	TGCGCCAGCAGCTTGGCGAGAGGCAGAAACTATGGCTACACCTTC	CASSLARGRNYGYTF
13	TRBV5-8	TRBD1	TRBJ1-2	-	TGTGCCAGCAGCCGCAAGGGGGCAGGGACCTACACCTTC	CASSRKGAGTYTF
14	TRBV3-1/TRBV3-2	-	TRBJ1-6	-	TGTGCCAGCAGCCAAAGTAGGGGGAATTCACCCCTCCACTTT	CASSQSRGNSPLHF
13	TRBV19	-	TRBJ1-1	few	TGTGCCAGTAGTATTGAGGGTCAGCGTGTAGCTTTCTTT	CASSIEGQRVAFF
15	TRBV5-1	-	TRBJ2-2	-	TGCGCCAGCAGATTAACTAGCACCAACACCGGGGAGCTGTTTTTT	CASRLTSTNTGELFF
15	TRBV9	-	TRBJ2-2	-	TGTGCCAGCAGCGTAGCCAGGGTGAACACCGGGGAGCTGTTTTTT	CASSVARVNTGELFF
18	TRBV6-1	TRBD1	TRBJ1-4	-	TGTGCCAGCAATGACAGGGGAAGAGTCTTTGCAACTAATGAAAAACTGTTTTTT	CASNDRGRVFATNEKLFF
16	TRBV7-6	TRBD2	TRBJ2-1	-	TGTGCCAGCAGCTTAGCGCAGCGGGGGGTCAACAATGAGCAGTTCTTC	CASSLAQRGVNNEQFF
16	TRBV15	TRBD1	TRBJ1-1	-	TGTGCCACCAGCAGAGATCTAGGGACAGGGAGCACTGAAGCTTTCTTT	CATSRDLGTGSTEAFF
14	TRBV3-1/TRBV3-2	TRBD2	TRBJ2-7	-	TGTGCCAGCAGCCCTAGCGGGGACTCCTACGAGCAGTACTTC	CASSPSGDSYEQYF
12	TRBV29-1	TRBD1	TRBJ1-1	-	TGCAGCGCTCTCTTACAGGGGACTGAAGCTTTCTTT	CSALLQGTEAFF
11	TRBV9	-	TRBJ1-5	-	TGTGCCAGCATCTCAGAGGGGCCCCAGCATTTT	CASISEGPQHF
14	TRBV12-2	-	TRBJ1-1	-	TGTGCAAGTCGCCAACCCCTAGTGGACACTGAAGCTTTCTTT	CASRQPLVDTEAFF
15	TRBV19	TRBD2	TRBJ2-5	-	TGTGCCAGTATGAGGACTAGCGGGCCCCAAGAGACCCAGTACTTC	CASMRTSGPQETQYF
15	TRBV5-1	TRBD1	TRBJ1-2	-	TGCGCCAGCAGCTTGGAAGGGACAGGGGTGGCTGGCTACACCTTC	CASSLEGTGVAGYTF
15	TRBV19	-	TRBJ1-1	few	TGTGCCAGTAGTATTGTTGGACAGATGAACACTGAAGCTTTCTTT	CASSIVGQMNTEAFF
15	TRBV4-3	TRBD1	TRBJ1-3	few	TGCGCCAGCAGCCAATCGTCGACAGGGGAAAACACCATATATTTT	CASSQSSTGENTIYF
18	TRBV4-2	-	TRBJ2-3	-	TGTGCCAGCAGCCAGGAAAGACAGGGTGGGACTAGCACAGATACGCAGTATTTT	CASSQERQGGTSTDTQYF
15	TRBV21-1	-	TRBJ1-1	-	TGTGCCAGCAGCAAAGAGGACAGCTTTAACACTGAAGCTTTCTTT	CASSKEDSFNTEAFF
15	TRBV3-1/TRBV3-2	TRBD1	TRBJ1-5	-	TGTGCCAGCAGCCAAGATGGGACAGGGAGTCAGCCCCAGCATTTT	CASSQDGTGSQPQHF
15	TRBV7-9	TRBD1	TRBJ1-5	-	TGTGCCAGCAGCTTAACAGGGGATAGCAATCAGCCCCAGCATTTT	CASSLTGDSNQPQHF
18	TRBV19	-	TRBJ2-7	-	TGTGCCAGTAGTATTGGGTCCGGGACACCTAAAAGGGGATACGAGCAGTACTTC	CASSIGSGTPKRGYEQYF
14	TRBV7-8	-	TRBJ1-3	-	TGTGCCAGCAGCTTATATGGCCGGGAGGACACCATATATTTT	CASSLYGREDTIYF
17	TRBV10-3	TRBD2	TRBJ2-7	-	TGTGCCATCAGTGAGATTAGCGGGGGGTCCCCATCGGGTGAGCAGTACTTC	CAISEISGGSPSGEQYF
12	TRBV7-2	-	TRBJ2-7	-	TGTGCCAGCAGCACGGACTTTTTCGAGCAGTACTTC	CASSTDFFEQYF
16	TRBV7-8	-	TRBJ1-5	-	TGTGCCAGCAGCTTAGATCAGGGGTACCTTAATCAGCCCCAGCATTTT	CASSLDQGYLNQPQHF
14	TRBV7-9	TRBD1	TRBJ2-7	-	TGTGCCAGCAGCTTAGAAACAGGGGGTTACGAGCAGTACTTC	CASSLETGGYEQYF
14	TRBV9	-	TRBJ1-5	-	TGTGCCAGCAGCGTAGGACCCGAGGGTCAGCCCCAGCATTTT	CASSVGPEGQPQHF
14	TRBV2	-	TRBJ1-2	-	TGTGCCAGCAGTGAAAGGGAGGGTAACTATGGCTACACCTTC	CASSEREGNYGYTF
13	TRBV18	TRBD1	TRBJ2-7	-	TGTGCCAGCTCACCTACAGGGGGCGGCGAGCAGTACTTC	CASSPTGGGEQYF
14	TRBV3-1/TRBV3-2	-	TRBJ1-2	-	TGTGCCAGCAGCCGCCTTGGGGGCGGCTATGGCTACACCTTC	CASSRLGGGYGYTF
11	TRBV28	-	TRBJ1-1	few	TGTGCCAGCAGTTGGGCCCTTGAAGCTTTCTTT	CASSWALEAFF
13	TRBV12-3/TRBV12-4	-	TRBJ2-5	-	TGTGCCAGCAGTTCCCTAGATTTAGAGACCCAGTACTTC	CASSSLDLETQYF
14	TRBV25-1	-	TRBJ1-1	-	TGTGCCAGCAGTAGTTTAGGAAGGGGGACGGGAGCTTTCTTT	CASSSLGRGTGAFF
19	TRBV2	TRBD2	TRBJ2-2	few	TGTGCCAGCAGGCGTCCGGGACTAGCGGGGGGGCCTGGAAGCGGGGAGCTGTTTTTT	CASRRPGLAGGPGSGELFF
15	TRBV11-3	TRBD2	TRBJ2-7	-	TGTGCCAGCAGCCTTCGGCTAGCGGGGTCCTACGAGCAGTACTTC	CASSLRLAGSYEQYF
13	TRBV19	-	TRBJ1-5	few	TGTGCCAGTAGTGTCCAGGGCGGTCAGCCCCAGCATTTT	CASSVQGGQPQHF
13	TRBV5-5	-	TRBJ1-4	-	TGTGCCAGCAGCTTGTATGGGACAGAAAAACTGTTTTTT	CASSLYGTEKLFF
17	TRBV7-8	-	TRBJ1-2	-	TGTGCCAGCAGCTTAGCCGGGCAGGGAACCCCCCCCTATGGCTACACCTTC	CASSLAGQGTPPYGYTF
17	TRBV6-2/TRBV6-3	-	TRBJ2-1	once	TGTGCCAGCAGTTACTTAACGGCCAGGGGCTCCTACAATGAGCAGTTCTTC	CASSYLTARGSYNEQFF